A selection of T cell receptor beta chains follows, all from one sample in a study of cytomegalovirus exposure and HLA in healthy donors. Assay used: immunoSEQ multiplex PCR; TCRdb lists only in-frame clones, some missing. In the table there are more than 120,000 clones, roughly 86% of which are singletons. Specimen: PBMCs. These receptors were taken from a man between 18 and 29 years old in good health and CMV-seropositive. The CDR3 runs from the conserved cysteine through the conserved F or W. Each record gives: V gene, D gene, J gene, clone size, CDR3 DNA, CDR3 protein. The D gene is left open where the match is weak. Some rows mark clone size as missing; the rest say once, few, many or name a class of expanded clone.

V gene: TRBV11-2; D gene: TRBD1; J gene: TRBJ2-7; clone size: NA; CDR3 DNA: TGTGCCAGCAACACTTATGGACAGGTTGTTGGGTACGAGCAGTACTTC; CDR3 protein: CASNTYGQVVGYEQYF
V gene: TRBV15; D gene: NA; J gene: TRBJ1-4; clone size: NA; CDR3 DNA: TGTGCCACCAGCAGAGACCCTCCGGGGTCGAGGGAAAAACTGTTTTTT; CDR3 protein: CATSRDPPGSREKLFF
V gene: TRBV7-8; D gene: TRBD1; J gene: TRBJ1-6; clone size: few; CDR3 DNA: TGTGCCAGCGGAGGGACAGGAGAACCACCCCTCCACTTT; CDR3 protein: CASGGTGEPPLHF
V gene: TRBV28; D gene: NA; J gene: TRBJ1-5; clone size: NA; CDR3 DNA: TGTGCCAGTTCAAGAGTCAATCAGCCCCAGCATTTT; CDR3 protein: CASSRVNQPQHF
V gene: TRBV25-1; D gene: TRBD1; J gene: TRBJ1-2; clone size: few; CDR3 DNA: TGTGCCAGCAGTGCCTACCCCGGGACAGGCGATGGCTACACCTTC; CDR3 protein: CASSAYPGTGDGYTF
V gene: TRBV7-9; D gene: NA; J gene: TRBJ1-1; clone size: few; CDR3 DNA: TGTGCCAGCAGCTTTTGGCCAACTGAAGCTTTCTTT; CDR3 protein: CASSFWPTEAFF
V gene: TRBV29-1; D gene: NA; J gene: TRBJ2-3; clone size: NA; CDR3 DNA: TGCAGCGTTGGGGGGGTTTCGGGGATCACAGATACGCAGTATTTT; CDR3 protein: CSVGGVSGITDTQYF
V gene: TRBV7-6; D gene: TRBD1; J gene: TRBJ2-7; clone size: NA; CDR3 DNA: TGTGCCAGCAGCTTAGCGGGACAGGGGACCGACGAGCAGTACTTC; CDR3 protein: CASSLAGQGTDEQYF
V gene: TRBV6-4; D gene: NA; J gene: TRBJ1-5; clone size: NA; CDR3 DNA: TGTGCCAGCAGTCCAACAGGGTCTGATAATCAGCCCCAGCATTTT; CDR3 protein: CASSPTGSDNQPQHF
V gene: TRBV5-5; D gene: NA; J gene: TRBJ1-2; clone size: NA; CDR3 DNA: TGTGCCAGCAGCTTGATGCCAGGGGCCCTGCTCGATGGCTACACCTTC; CDR3 protein: CASSLMPGALLDGYTF
V gene: TRBV7-9; D gene: NA; J gene: TRBJ1-1; clone size: NA; CDR3 DNA: TGTGCCAGCAGCTTAGCGGGCGGGCTTGAAGCTTTCTTT; CDR3 protein: CASSLAGGLEAFF
V gene: TRBV28; D gene: TRBD1; J gene: TRBJ1-1; clone size: NA; CDR3 DNA: TGTGCCAGCAGTTTGACAGGGGGATCTGAAGCTTTCTTT; CDR3 protein: CASSLTGGSEAFF
V gene: TRBV19; D gene: NA; J gene: TRBJ1-1; clone size: NA; CDR3 DNA: TGTGCCAGTAGTATGCGGACAGAGGGCTTGCACACTGAAGCTTTCTTT; CDR3 protein: CASSMRTEGLHTEAFF
V gene: TRBV19; D gene: NA; J gene: TRBJ1-3; clone size: NA; CDR3 DNA: TGTGCCAGTACCCTCGGACAGCCAGGAAACACCATATATTTT; CDR3 protein: CASTLGQPGNTIYF
V gene: TRBV5-1; D gene: TRBD1; J gene: TRBJ1-1; clone size: NA; CDR3 DNA: TGCGCCAGCAGCAAAGGACAGGGAGTACGAACTGAAGCTTTCTTT; CDR3 protein: CASSKGQGVRTEAFF
V gene: TRBV10-3; D gene: TRBD2; J gene: TRBJ2-1; clone size: NA; CDR3 DNA: TGTGCCATCAGTGAGTCAACCGGGAGGGGCTCCTACAATGAGCAGTTCTTC; CDR3 protein: CAISESTGRGSYNEQFF
V gene: TRBV6-5; D gene: NA; J gene: TRBJ2-7; clone size: NA; CDR3 DNA: TGTGCCAGCAGTTACTCCGTTAGCGGCTTCTCCTACGAGCAGTACTTC; CDR3 protein: CASSYSVSGFSYEQYF
V gene: TRBV28; D gene: TRBD2; J gene: TRBJ2-7; clone size: NA; CDR3 DNA: TGTGCCAGCAGTTCTACCTCGGGAGCGGGGTTTATCAAGCAGTACTTC; CDR3 protein: CASSSTSGAGFIKQYF
V gene: TRBV15; D gene: NA; J gene: TRBJ2-2; clone size: NA; CDR3 DNA: TGTGCCACCAGCAGAGATCAGGGCTGGGACACCGGGGAGCTGTTTTTT; CDR3 protein: CATSRDQGWDTGELFF
V gene: TRBV15; D gene: NA; J gene: TRBJ1-1; clone size: NA; CDR3 DNA: TGTGCCACCAGCAGTGTTACAGGTGGGATTGAAGCTTTCTTT; CDR3 protein: CATSSVTGGIEAFF
V gene: TRBV4-1; D gene: TRBD1; J gene: TRBJ2-7; clone size: NA; CDR3 DNA: TGCGCCAGCAGCCAAATAACGGGACAGGGTTTCGAGCAGTACTTC; CDR3 protein: CASSQITGQGFEQYF
V gene: TRBV28; D gene: NA; J gene: TRBJ1-2; clone size: NA; CDR3 DNA: TGTGCCAGCGAGACGGGGAGGAACTATGGCTACACCTTC; CDR3 protein: CASETGRNYGYTF
V gene: TRBV9; D gene: TRBD1; J gene: TRBJ1-1; clone size: NA; CDR3 DNA: TGTGCCAGCAGCGTAGGGACAGGGGGTTCTTTCTTT; CDR3 protein: CASSVGTGGSFF
V gene: TRBV7-2; D gene: TRBD1; J gene: TRBJ1-2; clone size: NA; CDR3 DNA: TGTGCCAGCAGCTCGGGACAGGGTTATGGCTACACCTTC; CDR3 protein: CASSSGQGYGYTF
V gene: TRBV28; D gene: NA; J gene: TRBJ2-5; clone size: NA; CDR3 DNA: TGTGCCAGCAGTTCCCGGGGCCCGACTAGGGAGACCCAGTACTTC; CDR3 protein: CASSSRGPTRETQYF
V gene: TRBV6-6; D gene: TRBD1; J gene: TRBJ1-3; clone size: once; CDR3 DNA: TGTGCCAGCAGTTACGGGGGACAGGGAAACACCATATATTTT; CDR3 protein: CASSYGGQGNTIYF
V gene: TRBV19; D gene: NA; J gene: TRBJ2-3; clone size: NA; CDR3 DNA: TGTGCCAGTAGTATAGGGACAGCGTCAGGGGCAGATACGCAGTATTTT; CDR3 protein: CASSIGTASGADTQYF
V gene: TRBV27; D gene: NA; J gene: TRBJ1-1; clone size: NA; CDR3 DNA: TGTGCCAGCAGTCCATGGGACACACATCGTGCTGAAGCTTTCTTT; CDR3 protein: CASSPWDTHRAEAFF
V gene: TRBV9; D gene: NA; J gene: TRBJ2-3; clone size: once; CDR3 DNA: TGTGCCAGCAGCGTAGACGGAACAGACACAGATACGCAGTATTTT; CDR3 protein: CASSVDGTDTDTQYF
V gene: TRBV5-1; D gene: NA; J gene: TRBJ2-7; clone size: NA; CDR3 DNA: TGCGCCAGCAGCTTGGCGGGACAATCCCACGAGCAGTACTTC; CDR3 protein: CASSLAGQSHEQYF
V gene: TRBV7-6; D gene: TRBD1; J gene: TRBJ1-2; clone size: NA; CDR3 DNA: TGTGCCAGCGGCCCTCTGGGACAGGGTGTGGGTGGCTACACCTTC; CDR3 protein: CASGPLGQGVGGYTF
V gene: TRBV28; D gene: NA; J gene: TRBJ2-4; clone size: once; CDR3 DNA: TGTGCCAGCAGTTTGGCACCCAAAAACATTCAGTACTTC; CDR3 protein: CASSLAPKNIQYF
V gene: TRBV5-1; D gene: TRBD2; J gene: TRBJ2-1; clone size: NA; CDR3 DNA: TGCGCCAGCAGCTTGGCCCTTAGCGGGAGAGGCAATGAGCAGTTCTTC; CDR3 protein: CASSLALSGRGNEQFF
V gene: TRBV2; D gene: NA; J gene: TRBJ2-7; clone size: NA; CDR3 DNA: TGTGCCAGCAGTGGAATCAGGAATGAGCAGTACTTC; CDR3 protein: CASSGIRNEQYF
V gene: TRBV4-1; D gene: NA; J gene: TRBJ1-2; clone size: NA; CDR3 DNA: TGCGCCAGCAGCCAAGCAGCAGGAAAGGATGGCTACACCTTC; CDR3 protein: CASSQAAGKDGYTF
V gene: TRBV27; D gene: NA; J gene: TRBJ2-6; clone size: NA; CDR3 DNA: TGTGCCAGCAGTTTATCCCTCTCTGGGGCCAACGTCCTGACTTTC; CDR3 protein: CASSLSLSGANVLTF
V gene: TRBV25-1; D gene: NA; J gene: TRBJ1-1; clone size: NA; CDR3 DNA: TGTGCCAGCAGTCCTAACAGGGAGATTGAAGCTTTCTTT; CDR3 protein: CASSPNREIEAFF
V gene: TRBV25-1; D gene: NA; J gene: TRBJ2-3; clone size: once; CDR3 DNA: TGTGCCAGCAGTGATGCTAGCTCTCGCACAGATACGCAGTATTTT; CDR3 protein: CASSDASSRTDTQYF
V gene: TRBV2; D gene: TRBD1; J gene: TRBJ1-1; clone size: NA; CDR3 DNA: TGTGCCAGCAGTGCACAGGGGATTGAAGCTTTCTTT; CDR3 protein: CASSAQGIEAFF
V gene: TRBV7-2; D gene: NA; J gene: TRBJ1-5; clone size: NA; CDR3 DNA: TGTGCCAGCAGCTTAGTAGGGGGCAATCAGCCCCAGCATTTT; CDR3 protein: CASSLVGGNQPQHF
V gene: TRBV11-2; D gene: NA; J gene: TRBJ2-7; clone size: NA; CDR3 DNA: TGTGCCAGCAGCTGGGACTGGAATTCCTACGAGCAGTACTTC; CDR3 protein: CASSWDWNSYEQYF
V gene: TRBV6-1; D gene: NA; J gene: TRBJ1-2; clone size: NA; CDR3 DNA: TGTGCCAGCCAGGTCGCTATCCCTAACTATGGCTACACCTTC; CDR3 protein: CASQVAIPNYGYTF
V gene: TRBV6-1; D gene: NA; J gene: TRBJ1-5; clone size: NA; CDR3 DNA: TGTGCCAGCAGTGTACAGGGCAATCAGCCCCAGCATTTT; CDR3 protein: CASSVQGNQPQHF
V gene: TRBV7-7; D gene: NA; J gene: TRBJ2-5; clone size: NA; CDR3 DNA: TGTGCCAGCAGCCCAGCAGGACTCGGAGAGACCCAGTACTTC; CDR3 protein: CASSPAGLGETQYF
V gene: TRBV6-4; D gene: TRBD2; J gene: TRBJ2-3; clone size: NA; CDR3 DNA: TGTGCCAGCAGTGACTCCGGGGGAGGGTACACAGATACGCAGTATTTT; CDR3 protein: CASSDSGGGYTDTQYF